This T cell receptor (beta chain) is from a study of blood T cell repertoires in COVID-19. The wider study: The origin of the acute and convalescent COVID-19 samples was the United States, Italy and Spain. T cells, B-cell-depleted T cells, or PBMCs provided the cDNA or gDNA that served as material.

TCRdb keeps only in-frame clones here, not all; method: immunoSEQ multiplex PCR. Of about 160,000 clones listed, approximately 88% were seen once; the top ten hold roughly 3.9%. This clonotype originated in a woman aged 55-75 years who had recovered from COVID-19. The sample consisted of peripheral blood.

As DNA, the CDR3 is TGTGCCACCGCCGCAGGTGCGGGGGTGTACCAAGAGACCCAGTACTTC. Translated, it gives CATAAGAGVYQETQYF. The rearrangement uses TRBV24-1 and TRBJ2-5; TRBD2 aligns across 7 bases. CDR3 length: 16 residues. V lost 9 bases and J lost 0; bases outside the gene matches: 12. Germline CDR1 reads KGHDR; CDR2 reads SFDVKD.